This T cell receptor (beta chain) was captured in a study of cytomegalovirus exposure and HLA in healthy donors. Findings of the study overall: The classifier, whose performance was assessed in both the original and validation cohorts, reportedly diagnosed cytomegalovirus status with high specificity and sensitivity.

The PCR had 60 Vbeta and 13 Jbeta primers. This table comes from immunoSEQ multiplex PCR, and its TCRdb copy is limited to in-frame clones, with some not included. The sample includes roughly 220,000 clones, 60% to 80% seen only once; the top ten take roughly 1.9%. Nominal health characterized the donors when sampled, though unrecorded immune exposures were likely. About this clone itself: Antigen: not known.

V was clipped by 2 bases and J by 5 bases; unmatched bases: 5. The CDR3 covers 13 residues. Germline-derived CDR1 and CDR2 are GTSNPN and SVGIG (reference sequence). The chain combines TRBV30 with TRBJ2-5, with 7 bases that match TRBD1. Sequences were obtained from PBMCs. The origin of this receptor is a woman aged 25 to 39 in good health and CMV-seronegative. CDR3 residues: CAWSLGGRETQYF. CDR3 nucleotides: TGTGCCTGGAGTTTAGGGGGCCGGGAGACCCAGTACTTC. The whole variable domain, filled in from reference TRBV30 and TRBJ2-5, reads SQTIHQWPATLVQPVGSPLSLECTVEGTSNPNLYWYRQAAGRGLQLLFYSVGIGQISSEVPQNLSASRPQDRQFILSSKKLLLSDSGFYLCAWSLGGRETQYFGPGTRLLVL.